This entry concerns a single TCR beta chain. Antigen: not known. The V end was cut by 2 bases, the J end by 8 bases, with 16 bases between. Germline V lookup: CDR1 SGHNT, CDR2 YYREEE (reference sequence). This CDR3 is 14 amino acids long. The table came from immunoSEQ multiplex PCR; TCRdb's copy has only in-frame clones and leaves some out. This sample yields tens of thousands of clones, of which nearly 90% are seen a single time; under 6% belongs to the top ten. This record comes from a study of identifying expanded T cells in peripheral blood. Broader study findings: Two-week clone count variance significantly increased as total template count grew. Differentially abundant clones: about 1.2 between replicates, about 17 at approximately two weeks, less than 20 at four.

No infections or other immune events were documented during collection. The chain joins TRBV5-4 to TRBJ1-1, with D unclear. The sample was blood. This clonotype was sampled from a person aged 18 to 75 in good health. The CDR3 here is CASSFSAAVEEAFF. For the CDR3, the DNA is TGTGCCAGCAGCTTTAGTGCGGCGGTAGAAGAAGCTTTCTTT. Full variable domain (missing parts from reference TRBV5-4 and TRBJ1-1): ETGVTQSPTHLIKTRGQQVTLRCSSQSGHNTVSWYQQALGQGPQFIFQYYREEENGRGNFPPRFSGLQFPNYSSELNVNALELDDSALYLCASSFSAAVEEAFFGQGTRLTVV.